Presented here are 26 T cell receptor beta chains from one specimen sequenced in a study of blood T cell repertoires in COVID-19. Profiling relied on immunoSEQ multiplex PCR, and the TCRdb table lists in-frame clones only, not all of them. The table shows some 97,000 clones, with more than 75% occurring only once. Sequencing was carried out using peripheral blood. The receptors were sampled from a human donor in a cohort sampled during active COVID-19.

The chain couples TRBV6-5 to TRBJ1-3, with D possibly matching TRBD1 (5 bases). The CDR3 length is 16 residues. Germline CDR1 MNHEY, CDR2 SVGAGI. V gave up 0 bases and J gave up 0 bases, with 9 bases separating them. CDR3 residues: CASSYSRQNSGNTIYF. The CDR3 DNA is TGTGCCAGCAGTTACTCTCGACAGAACTCTGGAAACACCATATATTTT.

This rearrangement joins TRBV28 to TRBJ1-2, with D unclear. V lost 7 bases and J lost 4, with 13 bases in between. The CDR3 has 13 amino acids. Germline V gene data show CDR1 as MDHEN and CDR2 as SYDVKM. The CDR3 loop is CASTSGFSYGYTF. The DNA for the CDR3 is TGTGCCAGCACCTCTGGTTTTAGCTATGGCTACACCTTC.

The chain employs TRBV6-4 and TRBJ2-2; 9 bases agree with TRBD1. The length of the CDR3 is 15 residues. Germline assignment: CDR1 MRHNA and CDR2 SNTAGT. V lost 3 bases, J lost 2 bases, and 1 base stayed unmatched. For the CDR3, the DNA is TGTGCCAGCAGTGAACAGGGGGCTAACACCGGGGAGCTGTTTTTT. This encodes CASSEQGANTGELFF.

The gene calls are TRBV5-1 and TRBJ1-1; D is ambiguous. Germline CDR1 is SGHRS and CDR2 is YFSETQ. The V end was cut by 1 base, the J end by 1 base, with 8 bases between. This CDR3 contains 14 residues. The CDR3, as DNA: TGCGCCAGCAGCTTGACAGCTACGAACACTGAAGCTTTCTTT. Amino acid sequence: CASSLTATNTEAFF.

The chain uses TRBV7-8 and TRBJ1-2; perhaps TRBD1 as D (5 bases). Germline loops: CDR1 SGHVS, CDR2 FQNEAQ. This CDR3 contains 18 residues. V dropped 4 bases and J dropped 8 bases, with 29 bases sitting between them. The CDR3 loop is CASSSTRARSREGQGYTF. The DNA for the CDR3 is TGTGCCAGCAGCTCAACGCGGGCGCGAAGCAGGGAGGGGCAAGGCTACACCTTC.

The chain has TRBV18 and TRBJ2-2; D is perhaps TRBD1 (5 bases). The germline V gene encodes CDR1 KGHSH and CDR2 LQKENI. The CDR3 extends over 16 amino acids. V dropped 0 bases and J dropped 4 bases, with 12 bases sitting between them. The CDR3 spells CASSPPSQGSTGELFF. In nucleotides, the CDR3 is TGTGCCAGCTCACCACCGTCCCAGGGATCCACCGGGGAGCTGTTTTTT. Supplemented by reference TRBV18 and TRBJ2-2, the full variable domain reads NAGVMQNPRHLVRRRGQEARLRCSPMKGHSHVYWYRQLPEEGLKFMVYLQKENIIDESGMPKERFSAEFPKEGPSILRIQQVVRGDSAAYFCASSPPSQGSTGELFFGEGSRLTVL.

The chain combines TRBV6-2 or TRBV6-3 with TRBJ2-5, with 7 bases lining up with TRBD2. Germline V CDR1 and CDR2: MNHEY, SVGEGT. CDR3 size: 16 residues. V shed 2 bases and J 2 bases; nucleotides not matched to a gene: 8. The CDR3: CASSYRGLQRQETQYF. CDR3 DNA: TGTGCCAGCAGTTACCGGGGACTACAAAGACAAGAGACCCAGTACTTC.

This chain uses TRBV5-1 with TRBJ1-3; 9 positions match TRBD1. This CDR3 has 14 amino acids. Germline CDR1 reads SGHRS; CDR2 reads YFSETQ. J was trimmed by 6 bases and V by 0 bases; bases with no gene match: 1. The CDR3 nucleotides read TGCGCCAGCAGCTTGGGACAGGGGGAAAACACCATATATTTT. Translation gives CASSLGQGENTIYF.

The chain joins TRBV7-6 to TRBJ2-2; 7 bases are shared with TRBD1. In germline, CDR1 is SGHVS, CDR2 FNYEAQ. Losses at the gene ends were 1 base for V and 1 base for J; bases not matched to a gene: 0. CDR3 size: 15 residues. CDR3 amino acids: CASSLGQGNTGELFF. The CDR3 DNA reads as TGTGCCAGCAGCTTAGGACAGGGGAACACCGGGGAGCTGTTTTTT.

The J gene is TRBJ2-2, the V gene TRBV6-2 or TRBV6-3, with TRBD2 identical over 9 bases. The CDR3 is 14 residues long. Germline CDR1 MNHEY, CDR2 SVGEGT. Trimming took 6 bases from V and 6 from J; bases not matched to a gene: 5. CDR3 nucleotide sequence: TGTGCCAGCAGCCTTAGCGGGAGCCCCGGGGAGCTGTTTTTT. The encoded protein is CASSLSGSPGELFF.

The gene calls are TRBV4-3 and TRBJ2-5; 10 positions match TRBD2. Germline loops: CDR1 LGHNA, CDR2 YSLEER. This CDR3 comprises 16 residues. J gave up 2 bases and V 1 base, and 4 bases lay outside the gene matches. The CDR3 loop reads CASSQGATSGQETQYF. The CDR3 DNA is TGCGCCAGCAGCCAAGGGGCGACTAGCGGGCAAGAGACCCAGTACTTC.

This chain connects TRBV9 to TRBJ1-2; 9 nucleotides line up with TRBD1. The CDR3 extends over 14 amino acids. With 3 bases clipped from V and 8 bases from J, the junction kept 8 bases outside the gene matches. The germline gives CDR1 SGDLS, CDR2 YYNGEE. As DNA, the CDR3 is TGTGCCAGCAGCGGAATCGGGACAGGGAAGGGCTACACCTTC. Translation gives CASSGIGTGKGYTF.

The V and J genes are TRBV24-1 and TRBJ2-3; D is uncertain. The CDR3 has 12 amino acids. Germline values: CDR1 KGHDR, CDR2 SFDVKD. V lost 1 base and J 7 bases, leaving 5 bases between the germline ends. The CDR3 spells CATSDFQNTQYF. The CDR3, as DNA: TGTGCCACCAGTGATTTTCAGAATACGCAGTATTTT.

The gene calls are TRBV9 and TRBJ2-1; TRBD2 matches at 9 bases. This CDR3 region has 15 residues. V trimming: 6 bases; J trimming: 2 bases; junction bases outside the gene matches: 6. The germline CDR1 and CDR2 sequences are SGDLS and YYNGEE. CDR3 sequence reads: CASNGRGGPYNEQFF. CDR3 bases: TGTGCCAGCAATGGGCGGGGGGGCCCCTACAATGAGCAGTTCTTC.

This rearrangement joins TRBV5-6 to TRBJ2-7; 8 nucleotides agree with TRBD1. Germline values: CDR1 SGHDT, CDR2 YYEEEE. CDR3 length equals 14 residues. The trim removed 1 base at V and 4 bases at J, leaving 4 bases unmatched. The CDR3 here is CASSLFGQGYEQYF. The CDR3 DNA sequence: TGTGCCAGCAGCTTGTTCGGACAGGGATACGAGCAGTACTTC.

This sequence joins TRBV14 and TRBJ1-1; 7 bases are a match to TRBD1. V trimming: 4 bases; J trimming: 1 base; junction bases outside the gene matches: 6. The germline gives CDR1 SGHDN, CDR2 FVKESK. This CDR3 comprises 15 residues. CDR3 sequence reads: CASSRTQGSNTEAFF. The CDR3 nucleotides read TGTGCCAGCAGCCGGACACAGGGGTCGAACACTGAAGCTTTCTTT.

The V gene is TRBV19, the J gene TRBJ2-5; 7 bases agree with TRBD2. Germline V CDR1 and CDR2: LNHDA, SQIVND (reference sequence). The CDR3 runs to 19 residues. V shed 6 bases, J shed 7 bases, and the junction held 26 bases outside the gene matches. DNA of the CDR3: TGTGCCAGTAGCCAGACCGAAGTTCTAGCGGAGCGGACCGGGGGGACCCAGTACTTC. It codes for CASSQTEVLAERTGGTQYF.

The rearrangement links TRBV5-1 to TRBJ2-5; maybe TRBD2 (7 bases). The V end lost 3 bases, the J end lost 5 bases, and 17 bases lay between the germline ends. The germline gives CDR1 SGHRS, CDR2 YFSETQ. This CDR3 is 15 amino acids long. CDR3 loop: CASSWEGGPWETQYF. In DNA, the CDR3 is TGCGCCAGCAGCTGGGAGGGGGGGCCTTGGGAGACCCAGTACTTC.

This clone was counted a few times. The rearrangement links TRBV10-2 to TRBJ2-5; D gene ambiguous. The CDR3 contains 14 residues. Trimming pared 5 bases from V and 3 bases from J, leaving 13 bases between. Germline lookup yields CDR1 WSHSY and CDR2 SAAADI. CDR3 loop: CASSLRIEKETQYF. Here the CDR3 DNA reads TGCGCCAGCAGTCTCAGGATAGAGAAAGAGACCCAGTACTTC.

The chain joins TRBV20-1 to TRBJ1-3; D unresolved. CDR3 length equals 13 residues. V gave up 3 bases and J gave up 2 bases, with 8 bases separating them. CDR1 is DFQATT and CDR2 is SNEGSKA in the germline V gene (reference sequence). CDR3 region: CSASSGTGNTIYF. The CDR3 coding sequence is TGCAGTGCTAGTTCGGGGACTGGAAACACCATATATTTT.

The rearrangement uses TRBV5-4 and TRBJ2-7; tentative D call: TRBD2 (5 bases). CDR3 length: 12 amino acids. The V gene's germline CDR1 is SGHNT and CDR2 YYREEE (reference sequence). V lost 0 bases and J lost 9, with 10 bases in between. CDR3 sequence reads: CASSLDGRRQYF. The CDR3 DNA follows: TGTGCCAGCAGCTTGGATGGGAGAAGGCAGTACTTC.

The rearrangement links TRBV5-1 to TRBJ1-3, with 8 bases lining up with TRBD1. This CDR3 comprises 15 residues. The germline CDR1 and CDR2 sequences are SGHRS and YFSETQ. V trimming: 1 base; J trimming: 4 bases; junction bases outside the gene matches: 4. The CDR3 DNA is TGCGCCAGCAGCTTGAGCACAGGGGGGGGAAACACCATATATTTT. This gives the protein CASSLSTGGGNTIYF.

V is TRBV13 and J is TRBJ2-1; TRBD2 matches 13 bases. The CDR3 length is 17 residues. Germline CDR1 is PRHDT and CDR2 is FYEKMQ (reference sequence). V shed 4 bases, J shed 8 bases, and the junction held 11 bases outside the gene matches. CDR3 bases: TGTGCCAGCAGCTCAGCGACTAGCGGGAGGCGTGGGGATGAGCAGTTCTTC. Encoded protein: CASSSATSGRRGDEQFF.

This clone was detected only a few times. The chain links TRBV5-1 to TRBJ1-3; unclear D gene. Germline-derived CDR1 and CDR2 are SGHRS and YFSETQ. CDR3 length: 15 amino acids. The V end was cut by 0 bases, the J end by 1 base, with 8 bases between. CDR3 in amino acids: CASSLGSGSGNTIYF. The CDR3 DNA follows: TGCGCCAGCAGCTTGGGGTCCGGGTCTGGAAACACCATATATTTT.

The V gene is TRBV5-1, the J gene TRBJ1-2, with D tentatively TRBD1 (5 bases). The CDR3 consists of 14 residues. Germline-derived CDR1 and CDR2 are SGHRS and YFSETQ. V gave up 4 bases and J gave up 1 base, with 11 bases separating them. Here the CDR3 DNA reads TGCGCCAGCAGCATCGGACAAGTTAACTATGGCTACACCTTC. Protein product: CASSIGQVNYGYTF. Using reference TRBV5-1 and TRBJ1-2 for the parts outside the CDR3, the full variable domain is KAGVTQTPRYLIKTRGQQVTLSCSPISGHRSVSWYQQTPGQGLQFLFEYFSETQRNKGNFPGRFSGRQFSNSRSEMNVSTLELGDSALYLCASSIGQVNYGYTFGSGTRLTVV.

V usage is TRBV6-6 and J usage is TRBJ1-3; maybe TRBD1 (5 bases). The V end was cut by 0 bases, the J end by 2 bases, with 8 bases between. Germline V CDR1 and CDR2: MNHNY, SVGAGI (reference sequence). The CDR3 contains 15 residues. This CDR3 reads CASSYSGGAGNTIYF. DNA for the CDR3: TGTGCCAGCAGTTACTCGGGGGGGGCTGGAAACACCATATATTTT.